This T cell receptor beta chain was observed in a study of cytomegalovirus exposure and HLA in healthy donors. CDR3 length: 19 amino acids. V was pared by 6 bases and J by 0 bases, with 14 bases of the junction left unmatched. The germline gives CDR1 SNHLY, CDR2 FYNNEI. PCR amplification relied on 60 Vbeta primers (plus 13 Jbeta primers). Only in-frame clones appear in the TCRdb table, and some are missing; sequencing was by immunoSEQ multiplex PCR. In the table there are 120,000 or so clones, around 80% of which are singletons. Healthy donors of bone marrow made up the group. Sequenced material: PBMCs. The rearrangement joins TRBV2 to TRBJ2-1; 10 bases are a match to TRBD2. The TCR sequence derives from a man younger than 45 in good health and CMV-seropositive. CDR3 sequence (DNA): TGTGCCAGCAGATCCTGGGCTAGCGGGAGTCCCCACTCCTACAATGAGCAGTTCTTC. The encoded protein is CASRSWASGSPHSYNEQFF.